This passage covers 18 T cell receptor beta chains from one sample sequenced in a study of blood T cell repertoires in COVID-19. TCRdb's copy holds only in-frame clones and misses some; the assay was immunoSEQ multiplex PCR. This repertoire shows 85,000 to 100,000 clones, roughly 78% found once; its top ten account for 15% to 20%. Sequencing was performed on peripheral blood. These receptors were obtained from a woman of 80 years or more with active or convalescent COVID-19.

The chain is built from TRBV6-2 or TRBV6-3 and TRBJ1-5, with a weak D call TRBD1 (6 bases). Trimming took 0 bases from V and 4 from J, leaving 16 bases between them. The germline V gene encodes CDR1 MNHEY and CDR2 SVGEGT. This CDR3 spans 17 amino acids. The CDR3 sequence: CASSYSSGGLGNQPQHF. CDR3 bases: TGTGCCAGCAGTTACTCGAGCGGGGGCCTTGGGAATCAGCCCCAGCATTTT.

Remarks on this clone: Mismatch with germline at one junction end may stem from a read error. The chain couples TRBV5-1 to TRBJ2-7; TRBD1 agrees at 11 bases. This CDR3 is 15 amino acids long. Germline V gene data show CDR1 as SGHRS and CDR2 as YFSETQ. The CDR3 nucleotides are TGTGCCAGCAGCTTGAGCGGACAGGGGGCGGGTGAGCAGTACTTC. It translates to CASSLSGQGAGEQYF. Using reference TRBV5-1 and TRBJ2-7 for the parts outside the CDR3, the full variable domain is KAGVTQTPRYLIKTRGQQVTLSCSPISGHRSVSWYQQTPGQGLQFLFEYFSETQRNKGNFPGRFSGRQFSNSRSEMNVSTLELGDSALYLCASSLSGQGAGEQYFGPGTRLTVT.

This clone was counted once. The chain links TRBV6-2 or TRBV6-3 to TRBJ2-1; 9 nucleotides line up with TRBD2. Germline V gene data show CDR1 as MNHEY and CDR2 as SVGEGT. The length of the CDR3 is 14 residues. The J segment lost 5 bases and the V segment lost 6 bases, leaving 5 bases of the junction unmatched. DNA for the CDR3: TGTGCCAGCAGGTACCTAGCGGGACACAATGAGCAGTTCTTC. Translation: CASRYLAGHNEQFF.

This clone has more than one count but fewer than ten. This rearrangement joins TRBV5-1 to TRBJ2-7; 8 bases map to TRBD1. The CDR3 is 17 residues long. Germline lookup yields CDR1 SGHRS and CDR2 YFSETQ. Trimming at V came to 0 bases and at J to 2 bases, leaving 10 bases not matched to a gene. CDR3 sequence (DNA): TGCGCCAGCAGCTTGGCTCCATCTGGGACAGGCCCCTACGAGCAGTACTTC. Its protein is CASSLAPSGTGPYEQYF.

The chain uses TRBV6-5 and TRBJ2-1, with D uncertain. The CDR3 runs to 14 residues. V was trimmed by 0 bases and J by 9 bases, leaving 12 bases between them. The germline gives CDR1 MNHEY, CDR2 SVGAGI. CDR3 sequence: CASSYSWQNPEQFF. The CDR3 nucleotides are TGTGCCAGCAGTTACTCGTGGCAAAACCCTGAGCAGTTCTTC.

The chain is built from TRBV9 and TRBJ1-1, with D uncertain. Germline V gives CDR1 SGDLS, CDR2 YYNGEE. V gave up 1 base and J gave up 1 base, with 5 bases separating them. The CDR3 sequence is 13 residues long. CDR3 loop: CASSVYWNTEAFF. CDR3 in DNA: TGTGCCAGCAGCGTATATTGGAACACTGAAGCTTTCTTT.

The chain links TRBV10-3 to TRBJ2-5, with a tentative D call TRBD2 (5 bases). Germline lookup yields CDR1 ENHRY and CDR2 SYGVKD. The V end was cut by 10 bases, the J end by 4 bases, with 10 bases between. The CDR3 is 11 residues long. The CDR3 region is CATGNLETQYF. The CDR3 DNA is TGTGCCACCGGGAACTTAGAGACCCAGTACTTC.

The gene calls are TRBV28 and TRBJ1-2, with no clear D. There are 13 residues in the CDR3. The V end was cut by 5 bases, the J end by 4 bases, with 11 bases between. CDR1 is MDHEN, CDR2 SYDVKM, per germline. Here the CDR3 reads CASSRTGVYGYTF. In DNA, the CDR3 is TGTGCCAGCAGTCGCACCGGGGTCTATGGCTACACCTTC.

This chain uses TRBV5-6 with TRBJ1-1; the D gene is possibly TRBD1 (5 bases). The CDR3 spans 14 residues. Germline lookup yields CDR1 SGHDT and CDR2 YYEEEE. The V gene lost 0 bases and the J gene lost 4 bases, with 10 bases spanning the gap. The CDR3 DNA is TGTGCCAGCAGCTTGGGGGGCCGTGTCACTGAAGCTTTCTTT. Residues: CASSLGGRVTEAFF.

The gene calls are TRBV5-8 and TRBJ2-1; TRBD2 matches at 9 bases. This CDR3 region has 15 residues. CDR1 and CDR2 from the germline V gene are SGHTS and YDEGEE. J lost 6 bases, V lost 9 bases, and 13 bases had no gene match. The CDR3 nucleotides read TGTGCCAACAACGACGGTCCTAGCGGGGTCAATGAGCAGTTCTTC. Its translation: CANNDGPSGVNEQFF.

The chain is built from TRBV4-1 and TRBJ1-3; D gene uncertain. This CDR3 has 15 amino acids. V lost 0 bases and J 4 bases, leaving 10 bases between the germline ends. Germline V lookup: CDR1 MGHRA, CDR2 YSYEKL. The CDR3 here is CASSQDAGTGNTIYF. The CDR3, as DNA: TGCGCCAGCAGCCAAGATGCCGGTACCGGAAACACCATATATTTT.

The chain links TRBV5-1 to TRBJ1-1; D remains ambiguous. The CDR3 covers 13 residues. Germline assignment: CDR1 SGHRS and CDR2 YFSETQ. Deletions cut 1 base from V and 1 base from J, with 5 bases between. CDR3 coding DNA: TGCGCCAGCAGCTTGATCGGGAACACTGAAGCTTTCTTT. This gives the protein CASSLIGNTEAFF.

CDR3 nucleotides: TGTGCCAGCAGCGTAGGGCCCCAAGGGGACTCAGAGGAGCAGTACTTC. Amino acid sequence: CASSVGPQGDSEEQYF. The gene calls are TRBV9 and TRBJ2-7, with D perhaps TRBD2 (6 bases). Trimming stripped 0 bases from V and 7 bases from J, with 20 bases between. The V gene's germline CDR1 is SGDLS and CDR2 YYNGEE. The length of the CDR3 is 16 residues.

This chain joins TRBV3-1 (or the pseudogene TRBV3-2) and TRBJ2-1; D is perhaps TRBD1 (6 bases). Trimming pared 3 bases from V and 10 bases from J, leaving 16 bases between. Germline values: CDR1 LGHDT, CDR2 YNNKEL (reference sequence). The CDR3 extends over 14 amino acids. CDR3 loop: CASSQSRGGKEQFF. The CDR3 region has the DNA TGTGCCAGCAGCCAGTCCAGGGGTGGGAAGGAGCAGTTCTTC.

The V and J genes are TRBV28 and TRBJ1-1; no clear D. The ends were cut back, 3 bases at V and 7 bases at J, with 15 bases in the middle. Germline CDR1 and CDR2: MDHEN and SYDVKM. This CDR3 contains 14 residues. CDR3 amino acids: CASSLAGRRGEAFF. The CDR3, as DNA: TGTGCCAGCAGTTTGGCGGGTCGCCGAGGTGAAGCTTTCTTT.

Notes on this clone: Germline is not matched at one junction end, which may reflect a read error. The chain employs TRBV5-1 and TRBJ1-1, with 7 nucleotides matching TRBD1. Germline V lookup: CDR1 SGHRS, CDR2 YFSETQ. CDR3 length: 14 amino acids. Here the CDR3 DNA reads TGTGCCAGCAAAAAGGGGGCGTTAAACACTGAAGCTTTCTTT. Protein: CASKKGALNTEAFF.

The CDR3 nucleotides read TGCGCCAGCAGCTTGGAGGGGTTGGACGGCGCTTACGAGCAGTACTTC. It yields the protein CASSLEGLDGAYEQYF. This sequence joins TRBV5-1 and TRBJ2-7; tentative D call: TRBD1 (5 bases). In germline, CDR1 is SGHRS, CDR2 YFSETQ. V was clipped by 0 bases and J by 4 bases, with 17 bases between them. The CDR3 runs 16 residues.

The chain carries TRBV18 and TRBJ2-5; D is unclear. This CDR3 region has 13 residues. The germline V gene encodes CDR1 KGHSH and CDR2 LQKENI. The V gene lost 2 bases and the J gene lost 1 base, with 5 bases spanning the gap. CDR3 in amino acids: CASSPIIQETQYF. The DNA of the CDR3 is TGTGCCAGCTCACCAATAATCCAAGAGACCCAGTACTTC.